The clone carrying this T cell receptor beta chain came up a few times. The data stem from a study of human T cells and chemical hapten exposure. A single record per CDR3 protein comes from TCRdb applying MiXCR to the RACE reads. The table has tens of thousands of distinct CDR3 sequences, 12% to 15% seen once. The V and J ends lost 1 base and 3 bases respectively, with 10 bases between them. In germline, CDR1 is SEHNR, CDR2 FQNEAQ (reference sequence). CDR3 length: 15 amino acids. Time point noted: pre-sensitization, week 0. Treatment reported: therapeutic diphenylcyclopropenone sensitization with weekly scalp DPC. Blood draws preceded each patch test application.

Source: whole blood, taken in connection with sensitization to the hapten diphenylcyclopropenone (DPC). The sequence came from a woman aged 45-59 years with alopecia areata. Some clones in this sample may be carry-over from other donors' samples. The V and J genes are TRBV7-9 and TRBJ1-5; D unclear. The CDR3 here is CASSLGATDNQPQHF. As DNA, the CDR3 is TGTGCCAGCAGCTTAGGGGCCACAGACAATCAGCCCCAGCATTTT.